The sequence of this T cell receptor beta chain was determined in a study of Graves' ophthalmopathy and Graves' hyperthyroidism. Broader study findings: The blood repertoire also included most expanded thyroid clonotypes above 0.001 frequency. A model of 13 signatures distinguished ophthalmopathy from stable hyperthyroidism at roughly 87% sensitivity and 81.08% specificity.

The hyperthyroidism patients had a new diagnosis of under 2 months' duration and were aged 18 to 65. For repertoire sequencing, the TCR beta CDR3 regions were amplified from RNA transcripts. HTBI-primed RT-PCR formed the first round, and a multiplex PCR formed the second. TCRdb called the multiplex PCR reads again in MiXCR, with one record for every CDR3 protein. The sample consists of over a million distinct CDR3 sequences, approximately 35% of them appearing once. This clonotype was found many times. Its target is unknown. Sequenced material: peripheral blood or thyroid tissue (not recorded which). The TCR sequence derives from an adult man with Graves' hyperthyroidism.

CDR3 DNA: TGTGCCAGTAGTAAAGACAGGGGGACTGAAGCTTTCTTT. Protein: CASSKDRGTEAFF. This sequence joins TRBV19 and TRBJ1-1; 9 bases are shared with TRBD1. The CDR3 totals 13 residues. The germline V gene has CDR1 LNHDA and CDR2 SQIVND (reference sequence). The V and J ends lost 4 bases and 5 bases, in that order; junction bases with no gene match: 2.